This TCR beta chain was retrieved from a study of T cells after yellow fever vaccination (dated by TCRdb to about 2019). Background on the whole study: The SMART-Seq v4 Ultra Low Input RNA kit was used to prepare libraries from fractions with low cell numbers. To follow T-cell clones before and after both primary and booster YFV17D yellow fever vaccination, bulk TCR alpha and beta repertoires underwent longitudinal sequencing. Two healthy male donors, one aged 18 to 29 and one aged 30 to 40 years, made up the cohort. Blood was drawn at multiple timepoints before and after primary and secondary immunization, with bulk PBMC replicates and cell subsets isolated. Paper-wide results and their limitations: Compared with the primary T-cell response, the secondary T-cell response was faster but weaker, reaching its peak on day 5 rather than on day 15. After the booster, most of the clones that had expanded following primary vaccination were detected again (just under 97% of CD4 and around 90% of CD8), which suggests that memory was broadly maintained. The study included only two donors, which limits how far the findings can be generalized. Computational filtering was needed because FACS-sorted repertoires could contain abundant contaminating clonotypes from the bulk population. A small share of clonotypes was detected in both CD4 and CD8 compartments, with the overlap likely arising from convergent recombination.

The sample's treatment or condition label, in plain terms: live attenuated yellow fever vaccine strain. A standard Ficoll-Paque protocol was used to isolate PBMCs from peripheral blood. Dynabeads CD4 and CD8 positive selection kits were used to isolate CD4 and CD8 T-cell fractions. RNA was extracted with TriZol from bulk PBMCs, CD4 and CD8 fractions, and dextramer-positive and dextramer-negative fractions. The CDR3, from cysteine to phenylalanine, totals 15 residues. The kept DNA is CDR3 alone, 45 bases in frame from the first base. Cut back by 3 bases and 4 bases, the V and J ends lie 14 bases apart. According to the germline V gene (reference sequence), CDR1 reads LGHDT and CDR2 reads YNNKEL. This clonotype was recorded many times. It lacks a known antigen. No quality values exist for individual bases; no much larger clone is one base distant. The instrument given in TCRdb is Illumina NovaSeq 6000. TCR cDNA was synthesized by 5'RACE template switching, which introduced a universal primer site and unique molecular identifiers. Priming of cDNA synthesis was performed from both the TCR alpha and TCR beta constant segments. Library amplification used two PCR steps, and the second PCR step added sample barcodes and sequencing adapters. Libraries were sequenced on Illumina HiSeq 2500 (2x100 bp) or NovaSeq (2x150 bp). As for the authors' bioinformatics: MIGEC handled demultiplexing of reads and collapsing into UMI consensus sequences, while MiXCR performed V(D)J alignment. Clonotypes responding to the vaccine were identified with edgeR on replicate PBMC samples, with the criteria of FDR below 0.01 and a log2 fold change above 5 up to day 15. CD4 or CD8 identity was assigned to each bulk clonotype according to whether the clonotype was present at higher abundance in the sequenced CD4 repertoire or the sequenced CD8 repertoire. Using fastp at Q25 and MiXCR, TCRdb reprocessed the public reads and kept productive beta chains. When rows share a CDR3 protein, they turn into one entry using the most common DNA and genes. In this record, the V and J calls reflect TCRdb's handling and not the investigators' own analysis. Recorded for this sample are 100,000 to 150,000 distinct CDR3 sequences; roughly 9% of them occurred a single time. The ten largest account for approximately 39% of the sample.

The clonotype comes from a man aged 18 to 35 who received the YFV17D yellow fever vaccine. Source: CD8+ T cells sorted from PBMCs, taken on the day of the yellow fever booster vaccination. Recombination connected TRBV3-1 to TRBJ2-3; no D gene can be assigned with confidence. The CDR3 protein sequence reads: CASSQTSGWADTQYF. The nucleotide sequence is TGTGCCAGCAGCCAGACATCCGGATGGGCAGATACGCAGTATTTT.